A selection of T cell receptor beta chains follows, all from one sample in a study of post-analysis software for immune sequencing data. Each CDR3 protein is one row after TCRdb ran MiXCR on the PCR reads. The sample includes 450,000 or so distinct CDR3 sequences, under 55% of them seen just once. Sequenced: blood. Source of these receptors: a girl between 10 and 17 years old with multiple sclerosis. Each CDR3 is given with its conserved first and last residue. Fields, in order: CDR3 DNA, CDR3 protein, D gene, clone size, J gene, V gene. D genes are given only for firm matches. Not all rows give a size; the values are once, few, many and, for expanded clones, a class.

CDR3nt: TGTGCCACCAGCATCCAACCCAGGGACAGCTCCTACGAGCAGTACTTC
CDR3aa: CATSIQPRDSSYEQYF
d_gene: TRBD1
abundance: few
j_gene: TRBJ2-7
v_gene: TRBV15

CDR3nt: TGTGCCAGCAGTCCACCAACTGGGGGGGAATGGGACGAGCAGTACTTC
CDR3aa: CASSPPTGGEWDEQYF
d_gene: TRBD2
abundance: once
j_gene: TRBJ2-7
v_gene: TRBV28

CDR3nt: TGCGCCAGCACCCAGGGGGACAGGGTGTTTTGGGATGAAAAACTGTTTTTT
CDR3aa: CASTQGDRVFWDEKLFF
d_gene: TRBD1
abundance: .
j_gene: TRBJ1-4
v_gene: TRBV5-1

CDR3nt: TGTGCCAGCAGAGGACAGCTCTACACCTTC
CDR3aa: CASRGQLYTF
d_gene: .
abundance: .
j_gene: TRBJ1-2
v_gene: TRBV6-2/TRBV6-3

CDR3nt: TGTGCCAGCAGTGGTGGCAGAACTCACACAGATACGCAGTATTTT
CDR3aa: CASSGGRTHTDTQYF
d_gene: .
abundance: once
j_gene: TRBJ2-3
v_gene: TRBV2

CDR3nt: TGTGCCAGCAGGATAAAACAGGGAGGCACTGAAGCTTTCTTT
CDR3aa: CASRIKQGGTEAFF
d_gene: .
abundance: .
j_gene: TRBJ1-1
v_gene: TRBV6-4

CDR3nt: TGCAGTGCTAGACAGATAGGGGGCGTGGATGAGCAGTTCTTC
CDR3aa: CSARQIGGVDEQFF
d_gene: TRBD1
abundance: .
j_gene: TRBJ2-1
v_gene: TRBV20-1

CDR3nt: TGTGCCAGCGAGGGACTAGCGGGAGGTCGGCCTTCTGGGGCCAACGTCCTGACTTTC
CDR3aa: CASEGLAGGRPSGANVLTF
d_gene: TRBD2
abundance: few
j_gene: TRBJ2-6
v_gene: TRBV2

CDR3nt: TGCAGTGCTAGACAAGGAGCCTCAAATGAAAAACTGTTTTTT
CDR3aa: CSARQGASNEKLFF
d_gene: .
abundance: .
j_gene: TRBJ1-4
v_gene: TRBV20-1

CDR3nt: TGTGCCAGCAGTGAAAGGGACCTAGGCTACACCTTC
CDR3aa: CASSERDLGYTF
d_gene: .
abundance: few
j_gene: TRBJ1-2
v_gene: TRBV6-1

CDR3nt: TGCAGTGCTAGAAGACTAGCGGGAGAGGGGTCCCAAGAGACCCAGTACTTC
CDR3aa: CSARRLAGEGSQETQYF
d_gene: TRBD2
abundance: few
j_gene: TRBJ2-5
v_gene: TRBV20-1

CDR3nt: TGTGCCAGCAGCCCCCAGTCTTTAGCTGGGGGAGGGCAGTACTTC
CDR3aa: CASSPQSLAGGGQYF
d_gene: TRBD2
abundance: few
j_gene: TRBJ2-4
v_gene: TRBV7-9

CDR3nt: TGTGCCAGCAGTGATCTAGGACAGCTCCAAGAGACCCAGTACTTC
CDR3aa: CASSDLGQLQETQYF
d_gene: .
abundance: .
j_gene: TRBJ2-5
v_gene: TRBV6-4

CDR3nt: TGCAGCGTCCCAGGGACGGGAGGGGATCAGCCCCAGCATTTT
CDR3aa: CSVPGTGGDQPQHF
d_gene: .
abundance: .
j_gene: TRBJ1-5
v_gene: TRBV29-1

CDR3nt: TGCGCCAGCAGCTTGGTGGCGACCTACGAGCAGTACTTC
CDR3aa: CASSLVATYEQYF
d_gene: .
abundance: .
j_gene: TRBJ2-7
v_gene: TRBV5-1

CDR3nt: TGTGCCAGCACCCGGGACAGGACGTACAATGAGCAGTTCTTC
CDR3aa: CASTRDRTYNEQFF
d_gene: TRBD1
abundance: .
j_gene: TRBJ2-1
v_gene: TRBV7-2

CDR3nt: TGCAGTGCTAGGAAAACAGGGTTGCGTACTGAAGCTTTCTTT
CDR3aa: CSARKTGLRTEAFF
d_gene: .
abundance: .
j_gene: TRBJ1-1
v_gene: TRBV20-1

CDR3nt: TGTGCCAGCAGCGTGTATCCGGGTCCTAGCACAGATACGCAGTATTTT
CDR3aa: CASSVYPGPSTDTQYF
d_gene: .
abundance: .
j_gene: TRBJ2-3
v_gene: TRBV5-6

CDR3nt: TGTGCCAGCGGGGGGGGACGTACTGAAGCTTTCTTT
CDR3aa: CASGGGRTEAFF
d_gene: .
abundance: .
j_gene: TRBJ1-1
v_gene: TRBV25-1

CDR3nt: TGTGCCAGCAGCTCCCGGGACAGGTACGAGAAGCAGTTCTTC
CDR3aa: CASSSRDRYEKQFF
d_gene: TRBD1
abundance: .
j_gene: TRBJ2-1
v_gene: TRBV11-3

CDR3nt: TGCGCCAGCAGCCAAGAACTAGCGGGAGAGCAGTACTTC
CDR3aa: CASSQELAGEQYF
d_gene: TRBD2
abundance: few
j_gene: TRBJ2-4
v_gene: TRBV4-3

CDR3nt: TGCGCCAGCAGCCAGATAGACCTAGGGAATGAGCAGTACTTC
CDR3aa: CASSQIDLGNEQYF
d_gene: .
abundance: .
j_gene: TRBJ2-5
v_gene: TRBV5-1

CDR3nt: TGTGCCAGCAGCTTACAGCCCTCGGGGGCGGGGATTGAGCAGTTCTTC
CDR3aa: CASSLQPSGAGIEQFF
d_gene: .
abundance: few
j_gene: TRBJ2-1
v_gene: TRBV7-2

CDR3nt: TGTGCCAGCAGAAACAGGATGGGGACCGGCACAGATACGCAGTATTTT
CDR3aa: CASRNRMGTGTDTQYF
d_gene: .
abundance: few
j_gene: TRBJ2-3
v_gene: TRBV27

CDR3nt: TGTGCCAGCAGCCATAGCGGGAGTCAGACCCAGTACTTC
CDR3aa: CASSHSGSQTQYF
d_gene: TRBD2
abundance: .
j_gene: TRBJ2-5
v_gene: TRBV7-8

CDR3nt: TGTGCCAGCAGCGCCTTGGGACAGGGAAGCGGCAATGAGCAGTTCTTC
CDR3aa: CASSALGQGSGNEQFF
d_gene: TRBD1
abundance: .
j_gene: TRBJ2-1
v_gene: TRBV7-3

CDR3nt: TGTGCCAGCAGCCCGCTAAGGGACAGGGTTGGAAACACCATATATTTT
CDR3aa: CASSPLRDRVGNTIYF
d_gene: TRBD1
abundance: .
j_gene: TRBJ1-3
v_gene: TRBV14

CDR3nt: TGCAGCGTTGGGGGGAGGCAGGGAAGGACTGAAGCTTTCTTT
CDR3aa: CSVGGRQGRTEAFF
d_gene: .
abundance: .
j_gene: TRBJ1-1
v_gene: TRBV29-1

CDR3nt: TGCGCCAGCAGCCTGACAGGGGAAGAGACCCAGTACTTC
CDR3aa: CASSLTGEETQYF
d_gene: TRBD1
abundance: many
j_gene: TRBJ2-5
v_gene: TRBV7-2

CDR3nt: TGTGCCAGCAGCCAAGATAGTTCCGATGGTCTAAACGCGAAACTATACGAGCAGTACTTC
CDR3aa: CASSQDSSDGLNAKLYEQYF
d_gene: .
abundance: .
j_gene: TRBJ2-7
v_gene: TRBV14

CDR3nt: TGTGCCAGCAGCCGAGACTATTTCACCTACGAGCAGTACTTC
CDR3aa: CASSRDYFTYEQYF
d_gene: .
abundance: .
j_gene: TRBJ2-7
v_gene: TRBV3-1

CDR3nt: TGTGCCAGCAGCCAAGAAGAGGGCTACTACGAGCAGTACTTC
CDR3aa: CASSQEEGYYEQYF
d_gene: .
abundance: .
j_gene: TRBJ2-7
v_gene: TRBV4-2

CDR3nt: TGTGCCAGCAGCCAAACGGGCAGGGAAGGCGGCTATGGCTACACCTTC
CDR3aa: CASSQTGREGGYGYTF
d_gene: .
abundance: .
j_gene: TRBJ1-2
v_gene: TRBV4-2

CDR3nt: TGCAGCGTTCAAAGACTACCCGGGACAGAGTTGGCAGATACGCAGTATTTT
CDR3aa: CSVQRLPGTELADTQYF
d_gene: TRBD1
abundance: .
j_gene: TRBJ2-3
v_gene: TRBV29-1

CDR3nt: TGTGCCAGCAGTGAAGGTTGGGGGACCCAGTACTTC
CDR3aa: CASSEGWGTQYF
d_gene: .
abundance: .
j_gene: TRBJ2-5
v_gene: TRBV6-1

CDR3nt: TGTGCCAGCAGATTGACGATTTACGAGCAGTACTTC
CDR3aa: CASRLTIYEQYF
d_gene: .
abundance: few
j_gene: TRBJ2-7
v_gene: TRBV28

CDR3nt: TGCAGTGCTAGCGCCCCAGGGACTAGCGGGAGGGTGTATGAGCAGTTCTTC
CDR3aa: CSASAPGTSGRVYEQFF
d_gene: TRBD2
abundance: .
j_gene: TRBJ2-1
v_gene: TRBV20-1

CDR3nt: TGCGCCAGCAGCCAAGATATTAGCGGGGTATACAATGAGCAGTACTTC
CDR3aa: CASSQDISGVYNEQYF
d_gene: TRBD2
abundance: once
j_gene: TRBJ2-7
v_gene: TRBV4-3

CDR3nt: TGTGCCAGCAGCGATACACCTACTAGCGAGACCCACGAGCAGTACTTC
CDR3aa: CASSDTPTSETHEQYF
d_gene: TRBD2
abundance: few
j_gene: TRBJ2-7
v_gene: TRBV9

CDR3nt: TGTGCCAGCTCTACCGGTGCCGCCCCTAACTATGGCTACACCTTC
CDR3aa: CASSTGAAPNYGYTF
d_gene: .
abundance: .
j_gene: TRBJ1-2
v_gene: TRBV5-6

CDR3nt: TGCGCCAGCCACTCTAGCGGCCAAGAGACCCAGTACTTC
CDR3aa: CASHSSGQETQYF
d_gene: TRBD2
abundance: .
j_gene: TRBJ2-5
v_gene: TRBV5-1

CDR3nt: TGTGCCAGCAGTTTAGACCGGACTACCACTGAAGCTTTCTTT
CDR3aa: CASSLDRTTTEAFF
d_gene: .
abundance: .
j_gene: TRBJ1-1
v_gene: TRBV28

CDR3nt: TGCGCCAGCAGCCAAGATCGGGCTAGCGGGGCCACAGATACGCAGTATTTT
CDR3aa: CASSQDRASGATDTQYF
d_gene: TRBD2
abundance: few
j_gene: TRBJ2-3
v_gene: TRBV4-1

CDR3nt: TGTGCCAGCAGCCAAGTTGAAGGGGTTTTCGAGCAGTACTTC
CDR3aa: CASSQVEGVFEQYF
d_gene: .
abundance: .
j_gene: TRBJ2-7
v_gene: TRBV3-1

CDR3nt: TGTGCCAGCAGCTTACGAGACAGCAACTATCCCTACGAGCAGTACTTC
CDR3aa: CASSLRDSNYPYEQYF
d_gene: .
abundance: .
j_gene: TRBJ2-7
v_gene: TRBV7-9

CDR3nt: TGCAGTGCTAGGGAAGACAGGAACCTCTACGAGCAGTACTTC
CDR3aa: CSAREDRNLYEQYF
d_gene: .
abundance: few
j_gene: TRBJ2-7
v_gene: TRBV20-1

CDR3nt: TGTGCCAGCAGCCAACTAGCGGGAGTCCATGAGCAGTTCTTC
CDR3aa: CASSQLAGVHEQFF
d_gene: TRBD2
abundance: once
j_gene: TRBJ2-1
v_gene: TRBV3-1

CDR3nt: TGCAGTGCTAGTAAAGCCCCCTTGGTCTACGAGCAGTACTTC
CDR3aa: CSASKAPLVYEQYF
d_gene: .
abundance: .
j_gene: TRBJ2-7
v_gene: TRBV20-1

CDR3nt: TGTGCCAGCAGCTTAGGACACGGGCAGTACTTC
CDR3aa: CASSLGHGQYF
d_gene: .
abundance: .
j_gene: TRBJ2-4
v_gene: TRBV7-2

CDR3nt: TGTGCCAGCTCAGGCCTACCGGGACAGGACTTTAACTATGGCTACACCTTC
CDR3aa: CASSGLPGQDFNYGYTF
d_gene: TRBD1
abundance: .
j_gene: TRBJ1-2
v_gene: TRBV18

CDR3nt: TGTGCCAGCAGTTCGGTGACCTCGCCGGGACAGGGGGCGTACAATGAGCAGTTCTTC
CDR3aa: CASSSVTSPGQGAYNEQFF
d_gene: TRBD1
abundance: few
j_gene: TRBJ2-1
v_gene: TRBV28

CDR3nt: TGCAGTGCTAGATCAGGACTAGCGGGAATCTCTGAGCAGTTCTTC
CDR3aa: CSARSGLAGISEQFF
d_gene: TRBD2
abundance: .
j_gene: TRBJ2-1
v_gene: TRBV20-1

CDR3nt: TGTGCCGCGAGGGACTTCCGATTCCAAGAGACCCAGTACTTC
CDR3aa: CAARDFRFQETQYF
d_gene: .
abundance: .
j_gene: TRBJ2-5
v_gene: TRBV10-3

CDR3nt: TGTGCCAGCAAATCCAACCGGGACACTTTTCAGCAGTACTTC
CDR3aa: CASKSNRDTFQQYF
d_gene: .
abundance: few
j_gene: TRBJ2-4
v_gene: TRBV25-1

CDR3nt: TGTGCCAGCAGTCTAACTAATGGCTACACCTTC
CDR3aa: CASSLTNGYTF
d_gene: .
abundance: few
j_gene: TRBJ1-2
v_gene: TRBV28

CDR3nt: TGCAGTGCCCCACACAGGGGATCTGGCAATCAGCCCCAGCATTTT
CDR3aa: CSAPHRGSGNQPQHF
d_gene: TRBD1
abundance: few
j_gene: TRBJ1-5
v_gene: TRBV20-1

CDR3nt: TGTGCCAGCAGTGAGGGCTACTACGAGCAGTACTTC
CDR3aa: CASSEGYYEQYF
d_gene: .
abundance: .
j_gene: TRBJ2-7
v_gene: TRBV2